A selection of T cell receptor beta chains follows, all from one sample in a study of immune cell composition in non-small cell lung cancer. Measured with immunoSEQ multiplex PCR; TCRdb has only the in-frame clones, and not every one. The sample includes 3,800 or so clones, over 60% of them seen just once. The sample consisted of non-adjacent lung tissue. These receptors were obtained from a human donor with non-small cell lung cancer. Both conserved end residues are part of each CDR3. The D gene is left open where the match is weak. Expanded clones get a size class; other rows say once, few or many, or leave the size out.

D gene | clone size | J gene | V gene | CDR3 protein | CDR3 DNA
TRBD2 | . | TRBJ2-1 | TRBV5-1 | CASSLGGLPSNEQFF | TGCGCCAGCAGCTTGGGGGGACTACCCAGCAATGAGCAGTTCTTC
. | . | TRBJ2-2 | TRBV4-2 | CASSQGLGNTGELFF | TGTGCCAGCAGCCAAGGGCTAGGGAACACCGGGGAGCTGTTTTTT
. | few | TRBJ2-3 | TRBV7-9 | CASSSRTDLADTQYF | TGTGCCAGCAGCTCCAGGACAGATCTTGCAGATACGCAGTATTTT
. | few | TRBJ1-1 | TRBV18 | CASSPSPSDHEAFF | TGTGCCAGCTCACCATCCCCGTCGGATCATGAAGCTTTCTTT
TRBD1 | . | TRBJ1-2 | TRBV29-1 | CSGSRTGGDGYTF | TGCAGCGGGTCAAGGACAGGGGGCGATGGCTACACCTTC
TRBD2 | . | TRBJ2-1 | TRBV11-2 | CASSLAIQGLVGDEQFF | TGTGCCAGCAGCTTAGCAATCCAAGGACTAGTTGGGGATGAGCAGTTCTTC
. | . | TRBJ1-5 | TRBV6-1 | CASSASSGQPQHF | TGTGCCAGCAGTGCCTCCTCCGGGCAGCCCCAGCATTTT
TRBD2 | once | TRBJ2-1 | TRBV7-9 | CASKGPSGSSREQFF | TGTGCCAGCAAGGGTCCGAGCGGGAGTTCAAGGGAGCAGTTCTTC
. | once | TRBJ2-3 | TRBV5-4 | CASSSYDPLGSTDTQYF | TGTGCCAGCAGCTCGTATGACCCTCTAGGCAGCACAGATACGCAGTATTTT
TRBD2 | . | TRBJ2-7 | TRBV30 | CAWSSLAGRYEQYF | TGTGCCTGGAGTAGTCTAGCGGGGCGTTACGAGCAGTACTTC
. | few | TRBJ2-3 | TRBV29-1 | CSVEDLSVEWPDTQYF | TGCAGCGTTGAAGATTTGAGCGTTGAGTGGCCAGATACGCAGTATTTT